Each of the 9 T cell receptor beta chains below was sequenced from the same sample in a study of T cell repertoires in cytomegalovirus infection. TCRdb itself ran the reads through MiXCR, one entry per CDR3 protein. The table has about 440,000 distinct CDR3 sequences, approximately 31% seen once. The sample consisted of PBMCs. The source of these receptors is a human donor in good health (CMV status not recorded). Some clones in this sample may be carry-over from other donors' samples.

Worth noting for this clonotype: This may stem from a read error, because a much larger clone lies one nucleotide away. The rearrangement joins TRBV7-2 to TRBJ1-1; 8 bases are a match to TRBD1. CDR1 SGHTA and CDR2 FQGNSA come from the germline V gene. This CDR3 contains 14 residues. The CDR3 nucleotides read TGTGCCAGCGGCTTAAATCAGGGGGCAACTGAAGCTTTCTTT. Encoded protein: CASGLNQGATEAFF.

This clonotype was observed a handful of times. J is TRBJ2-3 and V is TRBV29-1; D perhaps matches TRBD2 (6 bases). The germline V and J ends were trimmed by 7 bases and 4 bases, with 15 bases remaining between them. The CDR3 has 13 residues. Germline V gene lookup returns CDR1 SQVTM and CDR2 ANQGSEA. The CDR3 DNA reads TGCAGCGCCTCCGGGACTCAATCAGATACGCAGTATTTT. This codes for CSASGTQSDTQYF.

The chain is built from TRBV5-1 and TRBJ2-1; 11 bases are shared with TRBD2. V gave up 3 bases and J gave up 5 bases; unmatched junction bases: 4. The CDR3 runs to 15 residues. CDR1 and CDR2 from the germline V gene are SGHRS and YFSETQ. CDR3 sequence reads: CASSSLAGGDNEQFF. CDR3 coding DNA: TGCGCCAGCAGCTCCCTAGCGGGGGGAGACAATGAGCAGTTCTTC.

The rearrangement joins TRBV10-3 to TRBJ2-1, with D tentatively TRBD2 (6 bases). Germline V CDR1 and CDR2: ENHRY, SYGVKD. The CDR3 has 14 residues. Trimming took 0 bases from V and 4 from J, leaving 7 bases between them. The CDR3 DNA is TGTGCCATCAGTGAGTCGGGGGGTTACAATGAGCAGTTCTTC. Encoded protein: CAISESGGYNEQFF.

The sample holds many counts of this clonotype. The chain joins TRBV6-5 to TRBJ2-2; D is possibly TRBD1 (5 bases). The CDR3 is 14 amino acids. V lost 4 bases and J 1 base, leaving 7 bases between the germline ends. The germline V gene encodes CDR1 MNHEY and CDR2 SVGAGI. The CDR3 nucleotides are TGTGCCAGCAGTTTCGGACAGAACACCGGGGAGCTGTTTTTT. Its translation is CASSFGQNTGELFF.

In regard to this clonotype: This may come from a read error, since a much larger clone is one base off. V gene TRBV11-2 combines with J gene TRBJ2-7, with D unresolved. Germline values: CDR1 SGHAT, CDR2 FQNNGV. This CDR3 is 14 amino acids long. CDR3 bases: TGTGCCAGCAGCTTAATGAATGAGCTCTACGAGAAGTACTTC. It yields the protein CASSLMNELYEKYF.

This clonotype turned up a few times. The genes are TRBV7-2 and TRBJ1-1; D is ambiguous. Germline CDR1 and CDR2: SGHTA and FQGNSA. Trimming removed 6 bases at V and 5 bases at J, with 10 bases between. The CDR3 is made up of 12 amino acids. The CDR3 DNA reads TGTGCCAGCAGGGTAGGGATTACTGAAGCTTTCTTT. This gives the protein CASRVGITEAFF. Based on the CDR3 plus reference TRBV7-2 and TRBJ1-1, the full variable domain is GAGVSQSPSNKVTEKGKDVELRCDPISGHTALYWYRQSLGQGLEFLIYFQGNSAPDKSGLPSDRFSAERTGGSVSTLTIQRTQQEDSAVYLCASRVGITEAFFGQGTRLTVV.

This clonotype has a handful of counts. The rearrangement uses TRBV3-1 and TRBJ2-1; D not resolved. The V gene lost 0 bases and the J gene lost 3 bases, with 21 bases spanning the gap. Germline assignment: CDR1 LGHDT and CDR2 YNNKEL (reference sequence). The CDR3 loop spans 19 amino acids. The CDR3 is CASSQDRLDGTHIYNEQFF. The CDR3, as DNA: TGTGCCAGCAGCCAAGATCGCCTTGACGGTACCCACATCTACAATGAGCAGTTCTTC.

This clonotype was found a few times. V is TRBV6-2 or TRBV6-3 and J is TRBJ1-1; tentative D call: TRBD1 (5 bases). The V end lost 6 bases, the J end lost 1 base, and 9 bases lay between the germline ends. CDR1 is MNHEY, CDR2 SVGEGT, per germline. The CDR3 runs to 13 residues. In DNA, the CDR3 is TGTGCCAGCAGAAGACAGTCGAACACTGAAGCTTTCTTT. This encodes CASRRQSNTEAFF.